These 19 T cell receptor beta chains share one sample of origin, sequenced in a study of glioma-infiltrating T cells after dendritic cell vaccination. Sequenced by immunoSEQ multiplex PCR; TCRdb stores in-frame clones only, minus some. Seen here are 65,000 to 90,000 clones, around 80% observed once, and the top ten hold under 2.5%. The sample was blood, taken before dendritic cell vaccination. Source of these receptors: a human donor with glioblastoma.

As DNA, the CDR3 is TGTGCCACCAGCAGAGGCCGGGGGGAGACCCAGTACTTC. Translated: CATSRGRGETQYF. V and J are TRBV15 and TRBJ2-5, with D tentatively TRBD2 (6 bases). V was pared by 1 base and J by 5 bases, with 8 bases between. Germline CDR1 is LNHNV and CDR2 is YYDKDF (reference sequence). This CDR3 contains 13 residues.

The chain combines TRBV7-9 with TRBJ2-1, with 10 bases fitting TRBD1. V lost 5 bases to trimming and J lost 12 bases; unmatched junction nucleotides: 16. This CDR3 is built from 16 residues. Germline-derived CDR1 and CDR2 are SEHNR and FQNEAQ (reference sequence). DNA of the CDR3: TGTGCCAGCAGCCCACTAGATGGGACAGGGGATCTAGGGCAGTTCTTC. This translates into CASSPLDGTGDLGQFF.

The V call is TRBV6-5, the J call TRBJ2-7, with D possibly TRBD1 on 6 matching bases. Between the trimmed V and J ends, which lost 6 bases and 4 bases, there was a span of 19 bases. The CDR3 spans 15 residues. Germline lookup yields CDR1 MNHEY and CDR2 SVGAGI. The CDR3 reads CASRESTLQGYEQYF. The CDR3 nucleotides are TGTGCCAGCAGGGAATCTACGCTACAGGGATACGAGCAGTACTTC.

The V call is TRBV11-2, the J call TRBJ2-3; D may be TRBD2 (5 bases). Trimming pared 1 base from V and 4 bases from J, leaving 12 bases between. CDR3 size: 15 residues. The germline CDR1 and CDR2 sequences are SGHAT and FQNNGV. This CDR3 reads CASSLGAVGADTQYF. The CDR3 coding sequence is TGTGCCAGCAGCTTAGGTGCGGTCGGGGCAGATACGCAGTATTTT.

The J gene is TRBJ2-3, the V gene TRBV10-3; 9 bases are shared with TRBD2. CDR1 is ENHRY, CDR2 SYGVKD, per germline. J lost 2 bases, V lost 11 bases, and 8 bases had no gene match. The CDR3 length is 14 residues. The CDR3 is CASIAGANTDTQYF. For the CDR3, the DNA is TGTGCCTCTATAGCGGGGGCGAACACAGATACGCAGTATTTT.

This chain uses TRBV2 with TRBJ2-1; D is undetermined. Per germline, CDR1 SNHLY and CDR2 FYNNEI. This CDR3 is built from 17 residues. V shed 5 bases and J shed 2 bases, with 19 bases lying between them. The CDR3 DNA sequence: TGTGCCAGCAGTACCGGCCAGGTGGCCACAACCTACAATGAGCAGTTCTTC. Protein: CASSTGQVATTYNEQFF.

This clone has more than one count but fewer than ten. The V gene is TRBV6-1, the J gene TRBJ2-4; 7 nucleotides match TRBD1. CDR3 size: 14 residues. Germline CDR1 is MNHNS and CDR2 is SASEGT. V lost 5 bases to trimming and J lost 8 bases; unmatched junction nucleotides: 9. CDR3 sequence reads: CASSRTGAWDIQYF. In nucleotides, the CDR3 is TGTGCCAGCAGTCGCACAGGGGCTTGGGACATTCAGTACTTC.

This clone was picked up a small number of times. The rearrangement joins TRBV21-1 to TRBJ2-7; TRBD1, as called in the table, went unchecked against the DNA. TRBV21-1 constitutes a pseudogene. The CDR3 runs to 15 residues. CDR3: CASSKRTGGNYEQYV. DNA of the CDR3: TGTGCCAGCAGCAAGAGGACAGGAGGAAACTACGAGCAGTACGTC.

This clone has a count of ten or more. The chain is built from TRBV6-4 and TRBJ2-7, with a tentative D call TRBD2 (5 bases). CDR3 length: 16 amino acids. Germline CDR1 and CDR2: MRHNA and SNTAGT. Trimming took off 6 bases at V and 2 bases at J, with 20 bases between the two ends. The CDR3 nucleotides read TGTGCCAGCAGCCAAGGTGGAGGCTCAACTACCTACGAGCAGTACTTC. It codes for CASSQGGGSTTYEQYF.

The V gene is TRBV2, the J gene TRBJ2-5, with 11 bases identical to TRBD1. This CDR3 comprises 15 residues. Germline CDR1 reads SNHLY; CDR2 reads FYNNEI. Trimming cost V 5 bases and J 4 bases; bases outside gene matches: 6. The chain's CDR3 is CASSSGQGAGETQYF. The CDR3 bases are TGTGCCAGCAGTAGTGGACAGGGGGCAGGAGAGACCCAGTACTTC.

The rearrangement links TRBV7-2 to TRBJ2-1; TRBD2 matches 8 bases. The junction had 11 bases not matched to a gene; V was cut back by 3 bases and J by 10 bases. The V gene's germline CDR1 is SGHTA and CDR2 FQGNSA. This CDR3 region has 15 residues. The CDR3 nucleotides read TGTGCCAGCAGCTTGAAGCGGGGGCCCGAGTTAGAGCAGTTCTTC. This gives the protein CASSLKRGPELEQFF.

The genes are TRBV7-6 and TRBJ2-5; D remains unclear. V lost 3 bases and J lost 2, with 10 bases in between. This CDR3 spans 14 amino acids. The germline gives CDR1 SGHVS, CDR2 FNYEAQ. CDR3 DNA sequence: TGTGCCAGCAGCTTGTTGGCAGGTCAAGAGACCCAGTACTTC. As protein: CASSLLAGQETQYF.

The chain links TRBV19 to TRBJ2-1, with D perhaps matching TRBD2 (6 bases). CDR3 size: 12 residues. CDR1 is LNHDA, CDR2 SQIVND, per germline (reference sequence). With 6 bases removed from V and 9 bases from J, the gap between germline ends came to 12 bases. The CDR3 loop is CASRLQGGEQFF. The DNA of the CDR3 is TGTGCCAGTAGACTTCAGGGAGGTGAGCAGTTCTTC. Based on the CDR3 plus reference TRBV19 and TRBJ2-1, the full variable domain is DGGITQSPKYLFRKEGQNVTLSCEQNLNHDAMYWYRQDPGQGLRLIYYSQIVNDFQKGDIAEGYSVSREKKESFPLTVTSAQKNPTAFYLCASRLQGGEQFFGPGTRLTVL.

This sequence joins TRBV9 and TRBJ2-7; D call uncertain. The CDR3 loop spans 14 amino acids. Trimming took off 2 bases at V and 2 bases at J, with 11 bases between the two ends. Germline-derived CDR1 and CDR2 are SGDLS and YYNGEE. The CDR3 region is CASSVGLPPYEQYF. The CDR3 DNA follows: TGTGCCAGCAGCGTGGGCCTTCCGCCCTACGAGCAGTACTTC. The full variable domain, its missing parts supplied by reference TRBV9 and TRBJ2-7, is DSGVTQTPKHLITATGQRVTLRCSPRSGDLSVYWYQQSLDQGLQFLIQYYNGEERAKGNILERFSAQQFPDLHSELNLSSLELGDSALYFCASSVGLPPYEQYFGPGTRLTVT.

V and J are TRBV30 and TRBJ2-3; D gene uncertain. Germline V CDR1 and CDR2: GTSNPN, SVGIG (reference sequence). The CDR3 sequence is 11 residues long. V lost 5 bases, J lost 4 bases, and 7 bases lay in between. The CDR3 loop reads CAWSLADTQYF. As DNA, the CDR3 is TGTGCCTGGTCGTTAGCAGATACGCAGTATTTT.

The chain recombines TRBV5-1 with TRBJ1-1; 7 positions match TRBD1. Germline V gene lookup returns CDR1 SGHRS and CDR2 YFSETQ. The V segment lost 0 bases and the J segment 5 bases; nucleotides outside the gene matches: 7. CDR3 size: 15 residues. DNA for the CDR3: TGCGCCAGCAGCTTGGTAGGGGACAGTTTTACTGAAGCTTTCTTT. Its translation is CASSLVGDSFTEAFF. The complete variable domain, with remaining parts taken from reference TRBV5-1 and TRBJ1-1, reads KAGVTQTPRYLIKTRGQQVTLSCSPISGHRSVSWYQQTPGQGLQFLFEYFSETQRNKGNFPGRFSGRQFSNSRSEMNVSTLELGDSALYLCASSLVGDSFTEAFFGQGTRLTVV.

The chain uses TRBV7-9 and TRBJ2-5, with 9 nucleotides matching TRBD2. Germline CDR1 SEHNR, CDR2 FQNEAQ (reference sequence). The CDR3 has 18 residues. The V and J ends lost 3 bases and 6 bases, in that order; junction bases with no gene match: 17. The CDR3 DNA reads TGTGCCAGCAGCTTCGACCCCCTAAGGACTAGCGAGAGGAAGACCCAGTACTTC. Translating gives CASSFDPLRTSERKTQYF. Combining the CDR3 with reference TRBV7-9 and TRBJ2-5 gives the whole variable domain DTGVSQNPRHKITKRGQNVTFRCDPISEHNRLYWYRQTLGQGPEFLTYFQNEAQLEKSRLLSDRFSAERPKGSFSTLEIQRTEQGDSAMYLCASSFDPLRTSERKTQYFGPGTRLLVL.

This clone was observed a few times. The chain has TRBV6-5 and TRBJ1-2, with TRBD1 as a possible D gene (6 bases). Trimming pared 6 bases from V and 6 bases from J, leaving 17 bases between. Germline-derived CDR1 and CDR2 are MNHEY and SVGAGI. This CDR3 has 14 residues. CDR3 protein: CASSAWGRGDGYTF. CDR3 DNA: TGTGCCAGCAGCGCTTGGGGCAGGGGAGATGGCTACACCTTC.

This rearrangement joins TRBV10-2 to TRBJ2-7, with D perhaps matching TRBD2 (5 bases). V was trimmed by 9 bases and J by 1 base, leaving 10 bases between them. Per germline, CDR1 WSHSY and CDR2 SAAADI. The CDR3 extends over 12 amino acids. The CDR3 protein is CARQEASYEQYV. Written as DNA, the CDR3 is TGCGCCAGGCAGGAGGCGTCCTACGAGCAGTACGTC.